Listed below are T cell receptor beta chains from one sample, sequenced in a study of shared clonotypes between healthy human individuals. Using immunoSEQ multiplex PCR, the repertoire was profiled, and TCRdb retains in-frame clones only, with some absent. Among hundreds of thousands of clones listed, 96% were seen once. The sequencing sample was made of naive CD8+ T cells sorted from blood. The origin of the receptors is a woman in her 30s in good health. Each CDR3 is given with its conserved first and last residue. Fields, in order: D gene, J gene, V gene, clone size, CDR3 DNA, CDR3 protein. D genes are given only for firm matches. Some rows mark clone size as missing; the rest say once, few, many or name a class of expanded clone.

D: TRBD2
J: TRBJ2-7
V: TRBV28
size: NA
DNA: TGTGCCAGCAGTTTTCCCCGGGAGGGGAGCTACGAGCAGTACTTC
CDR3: CASSFPREGSYEQYF

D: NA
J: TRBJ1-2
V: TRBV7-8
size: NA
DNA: TGTGCCAGCAGCTTAGCAGGTGGCAGTTACCCCTATGGCTACACCTTC
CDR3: CASSLAGGSYPYGYTF

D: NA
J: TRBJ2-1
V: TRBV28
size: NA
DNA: TGTGCCAGCAGTCTCCACCAGCGCGACTATGAGCAGTTCTTC
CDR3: CASSLHQRDYEQFF

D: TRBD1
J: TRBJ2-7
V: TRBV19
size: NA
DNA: TGTGCCAGTAGTATCGCGGGACAGGGTTACGAGCAGTACTTC
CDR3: CASSIAGQGYEQYF

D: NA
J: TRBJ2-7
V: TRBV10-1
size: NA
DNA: TGCGCCAGCAGTGACCCTCTTAGGGAGAGTTACGAGCAGTACTTC
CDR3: CASSDPLRESYEQYF

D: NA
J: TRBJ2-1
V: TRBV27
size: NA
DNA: TGTGCCAGCAGTTTTAACGGATACAATGAGCAGTTCTTC
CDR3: CASSFNGYNEQFF

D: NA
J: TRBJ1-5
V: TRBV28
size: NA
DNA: TGTGCCAGCAGTTTATTGGGTGGGTATAGCAATCAGCCCCAGCATTTT
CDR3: CASSLLGGYSNQPQHF

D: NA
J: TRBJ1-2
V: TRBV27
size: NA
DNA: TGTGCCAGCAGTTTATCAGTCTCCTATGGCTACACCTTC
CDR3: CASSLSVSYGYTF

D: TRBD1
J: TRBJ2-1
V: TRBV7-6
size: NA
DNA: TGTGCCAGCAGCGAAAGACAGGGGGCGTACAATGAGCAGTTCTTC
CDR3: CASSERQGAYNEQFF

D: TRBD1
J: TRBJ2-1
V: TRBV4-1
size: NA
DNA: TGCGCCAGCAGCCATACAGGGGGCTATGAGCAGTTCTTC
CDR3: CASSHTGGYEQFF

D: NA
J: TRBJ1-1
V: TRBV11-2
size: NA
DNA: TGTGCCAGCAGCTACCCCAGGGAAGCCCCTGAAGCTTTCTTT
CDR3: CASSYPREAPEAFF

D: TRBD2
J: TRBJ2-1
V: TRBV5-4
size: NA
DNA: TGTGCCAGCAGCTTAAGCGGGAGTCCCAATGAGCAGTTCTTC
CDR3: CASSLSGSPNEQFF

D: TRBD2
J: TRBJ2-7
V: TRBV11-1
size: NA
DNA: TGTGCCAGCAGCTTAGCGCGGAGTAGCGGGCCCACCTACGAGCAGTACTTC
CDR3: CASSLARSSGPTYEQYF

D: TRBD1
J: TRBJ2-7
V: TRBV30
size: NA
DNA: TGTGCCTGGAGACTGGACAGGGACCACGAGCAGTACTTC
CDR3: CAWRLDRDHEQYF

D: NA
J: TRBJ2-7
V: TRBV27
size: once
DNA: TGTGCCAGCAGTCCAAACCAGTACGAGCAGTACTTC
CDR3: CASSPNQYEQYF

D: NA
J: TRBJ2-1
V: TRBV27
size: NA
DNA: TGTGCCAGCAGTTTATCGATGAGACTATCCTCCTACAATGAGCAGTTCTTC
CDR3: CASSLSMRLSSYNEQFF

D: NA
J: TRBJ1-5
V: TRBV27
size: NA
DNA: TGTGCCAGCCGAACAGGGTTCCAGCCCCAGCATTTT
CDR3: CASRTGFQPQHF

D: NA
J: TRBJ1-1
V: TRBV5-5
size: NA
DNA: TGTGCCAGCGCAATTGATGAGCCAGCGGGTGAAGCTTTCTTT
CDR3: CASAIDEPAGEAFF

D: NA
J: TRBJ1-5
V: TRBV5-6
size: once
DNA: TGTGCCAGCCACCCGGGGGGAGGGCTCAATCAGCCCCAGCATTTT
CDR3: CASHPGGGLNQPQHF

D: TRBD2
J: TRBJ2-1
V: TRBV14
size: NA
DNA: TGTGCCAGCAGCCCCACCCGGGCACTAGCGGGAGTGGATGAGCAGTTCTTC
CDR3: CASSPTRALAGVDEQFF

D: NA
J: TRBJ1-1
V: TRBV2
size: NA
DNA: TGTGCCTGGGGCCGTGGTGGCCACACTGAAGCTTTCTTT
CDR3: CAWGRGGHTEAFF

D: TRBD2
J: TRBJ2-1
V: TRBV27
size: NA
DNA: TGTGCCAGCAGACTTGGGGCTAGCGGAAACCTCTACAATGAGCAGTTCTTC
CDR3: CASRLGASGNLYNEQFF

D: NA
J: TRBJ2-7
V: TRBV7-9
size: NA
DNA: TGTGCCAGCAGCCCTAGGAGAGGGGCCCACGAGCAGTACTTC
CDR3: CASSPRRGAHEQYF

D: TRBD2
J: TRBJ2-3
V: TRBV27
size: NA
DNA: TGTGCCAGCAGCCTACTAGCGGGAGTCACAGATACGCAGTATTTT
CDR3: CASSLLAGVTDTQYF

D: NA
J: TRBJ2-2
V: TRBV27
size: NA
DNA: TGTGCCAGCAGTTTACAGCAGGGGTCCGGGGAGCTGTTTTTT
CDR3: CASSLQQGSGELFF

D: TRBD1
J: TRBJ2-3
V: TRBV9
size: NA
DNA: TGTGCCAGCGGAGGGGACAGGGGGCGCGTCACAGATACGCAGTATTTT
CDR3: CASGGDRGRVTDTQYF

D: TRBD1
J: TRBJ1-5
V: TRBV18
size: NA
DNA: TGTGCCAGCTCACCTGGGACAGTTCTACAGGATCAGCCCCAGCATTTT
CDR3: CASSPGTVLQDQPQHF

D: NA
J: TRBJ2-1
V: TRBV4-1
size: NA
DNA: TGCGCCAGCAGCGCAGGTTCGGTTGAGCAGTTCTTC
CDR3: CASSAGSVEQFF

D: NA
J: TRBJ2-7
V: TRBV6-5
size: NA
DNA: TGTGCCAGCAGCCCGGGAGAAGGTCGCGAGCAGTACTTC
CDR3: CASSPGEGREQYF

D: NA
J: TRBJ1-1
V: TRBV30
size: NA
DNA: TGTGCCTGGACCCAGGGACAAACTGAAGCTTTCTTT
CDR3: CAWTQGQTEAFF

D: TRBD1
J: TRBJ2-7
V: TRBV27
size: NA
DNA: TGTGCCAGCAGGTCGGGACAGAGGGCCTACGAGCAGTACTTC
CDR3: CASRSGQRAYEQYF

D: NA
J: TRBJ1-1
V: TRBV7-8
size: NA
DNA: TGTGCCAGCAGCTTAGCTTTGGGTCCAGGGCTGAACACTGAAGCTTTCTTT
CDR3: CASSLALGPGLNTEAFF

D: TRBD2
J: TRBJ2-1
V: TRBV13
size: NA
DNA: TGTGCCAGCAGCTTAGGGACTAGCGATGAGCAGTTCTTC
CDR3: CASSLGTSDEQFF

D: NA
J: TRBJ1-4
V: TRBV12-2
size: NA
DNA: TGTGCAAGTCGCTCATCGAAGGGACTGTTTTTT
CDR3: CASRSSKGLFF

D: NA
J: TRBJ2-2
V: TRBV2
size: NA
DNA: TGTGCCAGCAGCCCCGGGGGCGGGAGTTCCGGGGAGCTGTTTTTT
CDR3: CASSPGGGSSGELFF

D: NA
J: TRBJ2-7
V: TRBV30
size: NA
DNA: TGTGCCTGGAGTGGGGGGCCTTCTGAGCAGTACTTC
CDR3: CAWSGGPSEQYF

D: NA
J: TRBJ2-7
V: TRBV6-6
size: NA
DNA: TGTGCCAGCAGTTACTCGCGCGAGCAGTACTTC
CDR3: CASSYSREQYF

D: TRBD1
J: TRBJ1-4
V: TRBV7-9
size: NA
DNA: TGTGCCAGCAGCTTAACAGGGGGGTTGACTAATGAAAAACTGTTTTTT
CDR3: CASSLTGGLTNEKLFF

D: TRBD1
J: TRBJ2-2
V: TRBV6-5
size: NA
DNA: TGTGCCAGCAGTCAAGGACAGGGTACCACCGGGGAGCTGTTTTTT
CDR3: CASSQGQGTTGELFF

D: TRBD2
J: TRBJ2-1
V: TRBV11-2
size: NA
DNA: TGTGCCAGCAGCTTGACTAGCGGGAGGTCTCTCAATGAGCAGTTCTTC
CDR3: CASSLTSGRSLNEQFF

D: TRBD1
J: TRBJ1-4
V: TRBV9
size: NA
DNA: TGTGCCAGCAGCGAGACAGGGATACGGGAAAAACTGTTTTTT
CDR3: CASSETGIREKLFF

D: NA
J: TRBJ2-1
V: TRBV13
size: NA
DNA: TGTGCCAGCAGCTTAGCCTTTTCAGATGAGCAGTTCTTC
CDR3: CASSLAFSDEQFF